One and the same sample provided the 4 T cell receptor beta chains below, sequenced in a study of human T cells and chemical hapten exposure. TCRdb fed the RACE reads into MiXCR, producing one record per CDR3 protein. The table shows more than 300,000 distinct CDR3 sequences, with 5% to 6.5% occurring only once. Time point defined: pre-sensitization, week 0. Treatment described: therapeutic diphenylcyclopropenone sensitization with weekly scalp DPC. The sample in question was whole blood, obtained in connection with sensitization to the hapten diphenylcyclopropenone (DPC). These receptors all come from a woman between 50 and 59 years old with alopecia areata. Some clones in this sample may be carry-over from other donors' samples.

Only a few counts were recorded for this clonotype. This chain joins TRBV20-1 and TRBJ2-3, with TRBD2 matching over 13 bases. CDR1 DFQATT and CDR2 SNEGSKA come from the germline V gene (reference sequence). The CDR3 is made up of 14 amino acids. Losses at the gene ends were 7 bases for V and 3 bases for J; bases not matched to a gene: 4. The CDR3 is CSVGTSGNTDTQYF. For the CDR3, the DNA is TGCAGTGTTGGGACTAGCGGGAATACAGATACGCAGTATTTT.

This clonotype was seen repeatedly, ten times or more. The J gene is TRBJ2-3, the V gene TRBV9; D is possibly TRBD1 or TRBD2 (7 bases each). CDR3 size: 16 residues. The V gene lost 4 bases and the J gene lost 0 bases, with 15 bases spanning the gap. In germline, CDR1 is SGDLS, CDR2 YYNGEE. Written as DNA, the CDR3 is TGTGCCAGCAGCCCCAGGGGGGGTGGGAGCACAGATACGCAGTATTTT. This codes for CASSPRGGGSTDTQYF.

This clonotype was found many times. This chain connects TRBV3-1 to TRBJ1-1; D may be TRBD1 (5 bases). Germline CDR1 and CDR2: LGHDT and YNNKEL (reference sequence). The V and J ends lost 1 base and 5 bases respectively, with 14 bases between them. The length of the CDR3 is 15 residues. The CDR3 sequence is CASSQVGGYRTEAFF. Here the CDR3 DNA reads TGTGCCAGCAGCCAAGTTGGCGGGTACAGGACTGAAGCTTTCTTT.

The chain joins TRBV7-8 to TRBJ1-5; TRBD1 matches at 8 bases. Germline V gene lookup returns CDR1 SGHVS and CDR2 FQNEAQ. The CDR3 length is 16 residues. V trimming: 1 base; J trimming: 7 bases; junction bases outside the gene matches: 9. The CDR3 spells CASSLDIGTGTQPQHF. Here the CDR3 DNA reads TGTGCCAGCAGCTTAGATATCGGGACAGGTACCCAGCCCCAGCATTTT.